These 31 T cell receptor beta chains were sequenced from one sample in a study of blood T cell repertoires in COVID-19. Repertoires were generated with immunoSEQ multiplex PCR, while TCRdb's copy carries only in-frame clones and drops some. Of roughly 230,000 clones in the sample, around 86% were seen once. Sequenced sample: PBMCs or T cells enriched from blood (not recorded which). The receptors here all came from a man aged 25 to 40 in a cohort exposed to, infected with or recovered from COVID-19 (not recorded which).

This clone showed up just once. The gene calls are TRBV27 and TRBJ2-3; TRBD2 aligns across 13 bases. The CDR3 is made up of 13 amino acids. Germline V gene lookup returns CDR1 MNHEY and CDR2 SMNVEV (reference sequence). J lost 14 bases, V lost 6 bases, and 8 bases had no gene match. CDR3 amino acids: CASRWTSGSGWYF. The DNA of the CDR3 is TGTGCCAGCAGGTGGACTAGCGGGAGCGGGTGGTATTTT.

The chain has TRBV6-6 and TRBJ2-1; tentatively, D is TRBD2 (5 bases). CDR1 is MNHNY, CDR2 SVGAGI, per germline (reference sequence). Deletions cut 0 bases from V and 7 bases from J, with 13 bases between. This CDR3 region has 15 residues. The CDR3 nucleotides read TGTGCCAGCAGTTACTCTGGCGGGCGTCGGAATGAGCAGTTCTTC. It translates to CASSYSGGRRNEQFF.

V usage is TRBV29-1 and J usage is TRBJ2-1; 7 bases are shared with TRBD2. V lost 1 base, J lost 9 bases, and 12 bases stayed unmatched. The CDR3 runs to 15 residues. Germline V lookup: CDR1 SQVTM, CDR2 ANQGSEA. The CDR3 loop reads CSVEVIRESGGEQFF. The CDR3 DNA sequence: TGCAGCGTTGAAGTGATCAGGGAGTCGGGAGGTGAGCAGTTCTTC.

The rearrangement joins TRBV3-1 (or the pseudogene TRBV3-2) to TRBJ2-2, with D unclear. Trimming removed 1 base at V and 0 bases at J, with 9 bases between. Germline values: CDR1 LGHDT, CDR2 YNNKEL (reference sequence). This CDR3 has 16 residues. CDR3 region: CASSQGPRPNTGELFF. CDR3 bases: TGTGCCAGCAGCCAAGGACCCAGGCCGAACACCGGGGAGCTGTTTTTT.

J is TRBJ1-2 and V is TRBV6-5; D not certain. The CDR3 covers 13 residues. Trimming left V 0 bases short and J 7 bases short, with 9 bases between. The germline CDR1 and CDR2 sequences are MNHEY and SVGAGI. CDR3 DNA sequence: TGTGCCAGCAGTTACTCATCGTCGGGTGGCTACACCTTC. This codes for CASSYSSSGGYTF.

The count of this clone is one. The V call is TRBV6-5, the J call TRBJ2-7; 10 positions agree with TRBD2. Trimming cost V 5 bases and J 4 bases; bases outside gene matches: 8. This CDR3 region has 15 residues. CDR1 is MNHEY and CDR2 is SVGAGI in the germline V gene. In DNA form, the CDR3 reads TGTGCCAGCAGTAAACCGGGACTAGCGTCATACGAGCAGTACTTC. The encoded protein is CASSKPGLASYEQYF.

The chain uses TRBV6-2 or TRBV6-3 and TRBJ1-1, with 7 bases that match TRBD1. Trimming took 4 bases from V and 2 from J; bases not matched to a gene: 10. This CDR3 is built from 16 residues. Germline loops: CDR1 MNHEY, CDR2 SVGEGT. CDR3 amino acids: CASSSLPQGENTEAFF. The CDR3 nucleotides read TGTGCCAGCAGTTCTTTACCTCAGGGGGAAAACACTGAAGCTTTCTTT.

The rearrangement links TRBV7-3 to TRBJ2-7; D is unclear. Trimming left V 2 bases short and J 0 bases short, with 11 bases between. This CDR3 has 15 residues. Germline V lookup: CDR1 SGHTA, CDR2 FQGTGA. The CDR3 coding sequence is TGTGCCAGCAGCTTAGAGCTCACGAGCTCCTACGAGCAGTACTTC. Residues: CASSLELTSSYEQYF.

The genes are TRBV7-8 and TRBJ2-1, with D perhaps TRBD2 (6 bases). This CDR3 is 17 amino acids long. Trimming cost V 6 bases and J 8 bases, with 26 bases left between them. Germline assignment: CDR1 SGHVS and CDR2 FQNEAQ. In DNA form, the CDR3 reads TGTGCCAGCAGTCTTGGGTCGGGACTCCAGGAGGGCCATGAGCAGTTCTTC. Amino acid sequence: CASSLGSGLQEGHEQFF.

The rearrangement links TRBV27 to TRBJ1-1; D gene ambiguous. Trimming shortened V by 3 bases and J by 1 base, and 6 bases separated the two germline ends. Germline V lookup: CDR1 MNHEY, CDR2 SMNVEV (reference sequence). The length of the CDR3 is 13 residues. Here the CDR3 reads CASSLASNTEAFF. The CDR3 DNA reads TGTGCCAGCAGTTTGGCATCGAACACTGAAGCTTTCTTT.

V and J are TRBV28 and TRBJ2-6; 10 bases agree with TRBD1. V gave up 3 bases and J gave up 0 bases; unmatched junction bases: 5. CDR3 length: 18 amino acids. Germline values: CDR1 MDHEN, CDR2 SYDVKM. This CDR3 reads CASSFEGQGSSGANVLTF. The CDR3 DNA reads as TGTGCCAGCAGTTTTGAGGGACAGGGGAGCTCTGGGGCCAACGTCCTGACTTTC.

This chain links TRBV6-5 with TRBJ1-3; TRBD1 aligns across 7 bases. From germline, CDR1 is MNHEY and CDR2 SVGAGI. V trimming: 5 bases; J trimming: 0 bases; junction bases outside the gene matches: 4. This CDR3 is built from 15 residues. The CDR3 nucleotides read TGTGCCAGCAGTCCCTCAGGGGGCTCTGGAAACACCATATATTTT. It encodes CASSPSGGSGNTIYF.

V is TRBV5-1 and J is TRBJ2-4, with D maybe TRBD1 (5 bases). The CDR3 runs 14 residues. CDR1 is SGHRS and CDR2 is YFSETQ in the germline V gene. The V end was cut by 1 base, the J end by 9 bases, with 14 bases between. The CDR3 DNA is TGCGCCAGCAGCTTGACAGGTCCCCCCGCCATTCAGTACTTC. As protein: CASSLTGPPAIQYF. Supplemented by reference TRBV5-1 and TRBJ2-4, the full variable domain reads KAGVTQTPRYLIKTRGQQVTLSCSPISGHRSVSWYQQTPGQGLQFLFEYFSETQRNKGNFPGRFSGRQFSNSRSEMNVSTLELGDSALYLCASSLTGPPAIQYFGAGTRLSVL.

This clone was counted once. The chain combines TRBV5-8 with TRBJ2-5; D possibly corresponds to TRBD1 (5 bases). The CDR3 is 15 residues long. V lost 0 bases to trimming and J lost 4 bases, with 13 bases between them. Germline values: CDR1 SGHTS, CDR2 YDEGEE. The CDR3 protein is CASSLAGQKPETQYF. For the CDR3, the DNA is TGTGCCAGCAGCTTGGCCGGACAAAAGCCAGAGACCCAGTACTTC.

The chain combines TRBV13 with TRBJ2-7; a weak D match, TRBD1 (5 bases). The germline V gene has CDR1 PRHDT and CDR2 FYEKMQ (reference sequence). This CDR3 comprises 15 residues. Trimming took 5 bases from V and 2 from J, leaving 16 bases between them. This CDR3 is CASSRPDSTPYEQYF. The CDR3 DNA is TGTGCCAGCAGCCGCCCTGACAGTACCCCCTACGAGCAGTACTTC.

The chain employs TRBV18 and TRBJ1-5; TRBD1 might be the D (5 bases). The length of the CDR3 is 15 residues. The V end lost 5 bases, the J end lost 1 base, and 12 bases lay between the germline ends. The germline CDR1 and CDR2 sequences are KGHSH and LQKENI. The CDR3 sequence is CASSTSGLSNQPQHF. In DNA, the CDR3 is TGTGCCAGCTCAACTTCGGGACTCAGCAATCAGCCCCAGCATTTT.

The chain joins TRBV14 to TRBJ2-3, with D perhaps matching TRBD2 (7 bases). Germline CDR1 and CDR2: SGHDN and FVKESK. This CDR3 contains 18 residues. Trimming pared 11 bases from V and 0 bases from J, leaving 27 bases between. The DNA for the CDR3 is TGTGCCCGCTCAGGGGTGATTAGCGGGCGAAACAGCACAGATACGCAGTATTTT. It translates to CARSGVISGRNSTDTQYF. Full variable domain (rest looked up from reference TRBV14 and TRBJ2-3): EAGVTQFPSHSVIEKGQTVTLRCDPISGHDNLYWYRRVMGKEIKFLLHFVKESKQDESGMPNNRFLAERTGGTYSTLKVQPAELEDSGVYFCARSGVISGRNSTDTQYFGPGTRLTVL.

On this clone itself: Mismatch with germline at one junction end may stem from a read error. This sequence joins TRBV7-9 and TRBJ2-1; a possible D gene is TRBD2 (6 bases). This CDR3 region has 14 residues. Germline loops: CDR1 SEHNR, CDR2 FQNEAQ (reference sequence). The CDR3 is CASNLGMRDYEQFF. The CDR3 DNA sequence: TGTGCCAGCAACTTAGGGATGAGGGACTATGAGCAGTTCTTC.

The rearrangement links TRBV6-6 to TRBJ2-5; possible D gene TRBD2, 5 bases. The V end lost 2 bases, the J end lost 5 bases, and 9 bases lay between the germline ends. The CDR3 contains 13 residues. The germline gives CDR1 MNHNY, CDR2 SVGAGI (reference sequence). The CDR3 spells CASSYKRRETQYF. The DNA for the CDR3 is TGTGCCAGCAGTTACAAGAGGAGGGAGACCCAGTACTTC.

This rearrangement joins TRBV13 to TRBJ2-3; 7 bases map to TRBD2. Germline loops: CDR1 PRHDT, CDR2 FYEKMQ (reference sequence). This CDR3 has 16 residues. The J segment lost 1 base and the V segment lost 2 bases, leaving 6 bases of the junction unmatched. The CDR3 region is CASSLYRGERTDTQYF. The CDR3 bases are TGTGCCAGCAGCTTATACCGGGGGGAACGCACAGATACGCAGTATTTT.

The V gene is TRBV23-1, the J gene TRBJ1-6; 9 nucleotides line up with TRBD1. TRBV23-1 is assigned to the ORF class and has an uncertain function. The length of the CDR3 is 18 residues. J gave up 0 bases and V 6 bases, and 9 bases lay outside the gene matches. DNA of the CDR3: TGCGCCAGCAGACCCGGGACAGGGTTAAGCTCCTATAATTCACCCCTCCACTTT. Translation gives CASRPGTGLSSYNSPLHF.

This chain links TRBV11-3 with TRBJ2-2, with D perhaps TRBD2 (6 bases). Trimming shortened V by 3 bases and J by 7 bases, and 24 bases separated the two germline ends. This CDR3 contains 18 residues. Germline V gene data show CDR1 as SGHNT and CDR2 as YENEEA. CDR3 coding DNA: TGTGCCAGCAGCTTGAGGGGCGACGGGAACACCGGGAGCGGGGAGCTGTTTTTT. Protein sequence: CASSLRGDGNTGSGELFF. Full variable domain (rest looked up from reference TRBV11-3 and TRBJ2-2): EAGVVQSPRYKIIEKKQPVAFWCNPISGHNTLYWYLQNLGQGPELLIRYENEEAVDDSQLPKDRFSAERLKGVDSTLKIQPAELGDSAVYLCASSLRGDGNTGSGELFFGEGSRLTVL.

The V and J genes are TRBV27 and TRBJ1-4; 7 bases match TRBD1. V dropped 6 bases and J dropped 2; count of bases not matched to a gene: 6. Germline values: CDR1 MNHEY, CDR2 SMNVEV (reference sequence). This CDR3 is 15 amino acids long. CDR3 sequence: CASRWTGVTNEKLFF. CDR3 bases: TGTGCCAGCAGGTGGACAGGAGTTACTAATGAAAAACTGTTTTTT.

The V gene is TRBV7-3, the J gene TRBJ1-2; TRBD1 agrees at 11 bases. V lost 8 bases and J lost 8; bases outside the gene matches: 10. The CDR3 runs 14 residues. Germline assignment: CDR1 SGHTA and CDR2 FQGTGA. The CDR3 bases are TGTGCCAGCCGCACTCCGGGACAGGGGGAGGGCTACACCTTC. Its protein is CASRTPGQGEGYTF.

The genes are TRBV6-5 and TRBJ1-2; the match to TRBD1 covers 10 bases. Germline values: CDR1 MNHEY, CDR2 SVGAGI. The CDR3 has 14 residues. Losses at the gene ends were 6 bases for V and 7 bases for J; bases not matched to a gene: 8. This CDR3 is CASRGQGSYFGYTF. The CDR3 DNA reads TGTGCCAGCAGGGGACAGGGGAGTTATTTTGGCTACACCTTC.

For this clone: This sample includes further DNA sequences coding for the same CDR3. The chain combines TRBV28 with TRBJ1-1; D remains ambiguous. The CDR3 runs 13 residues. Trimming took 2 bases from V and 1 from J, leaving 5 bases between them. Germline V gives CDR1 MDHEN, CDR2 SYDVKM. In nucleotides, the CDR3 is TGTGCCAGCAGTTTAGGGCAGAACACTGAAGCTTTCTTT. This sequence encodes CASSLGQNTEAFF. The whole variable domain, remainder taken from reference TRBV28 and TRBJ1-1, is DVKVTQSSRYLVKRTGEKVFLECVQDMDHENMFWYRQDPGLGLRLIYFSYDVKMKEKGDIPEGYSVSREKKERFSLILESASTNQTSMYLCASSLGQNTEAFFGQGTRLTVV.

The chain uses TRBV5-1 and TRBJ2-6; 9 positions match TRBD2. Germline CDR1 reads SGHRS; CDR2 reads YFSETQ. The CDR3 runs to 20 residues. Losses at the gene ends were 0 bases for V and 0 bases for J; bases not matched to a gene: 10. The CDR3 reads CASSLAVGLLAGSGANVLTF. The CDR3 DNA follows: TGCGCCAGCAGCTTGGCGGTGGGGCTACTAGCGGGCTCTGGGGCCAACGTCCTGACTTTC.

This chain connects TRBV7-9 to TRBJ1-1, with no clear D. CDR1 SEHNR and CDR2 FQNEAQ come from the germline V gene (reference sequence). V was clipped by 4 bases and J by 1 base, with 10 bases between them. The CDR3 consists of 14 residues. CDR3 DNA: TGTGCCAGCAGCTCTACCCCGGGGAACACTGAAGCTTTCTTT. Its protein is CASSSTPGNTEAFF.

The gene calls are TRBV19 and TRBJ2-5, with 10 bases matching TRBD1. The CDR3 consists of 14 residues. The trim removed 5 bases at V and 5 bases at J, leaving 5 bases unmatched. Germline V CDR1 and CDR2: LNHDA, SQIVND (reference sequence). CDR3 region: CASSETGGRETQYF. The DNA of the CDR3 is TGTGCCAGTAGTGAGACAGGGGGCCGTGAGACCCAGTACTTC.

The chain is built from TRBV6-2 or TRBV6-3 and TRBJ1-1; D is unclear. The V end was cut by 4 bases, the J end by 5 bases, with 5 bases between. Germline V gene lookup returns CDR1 MNHEY and CDR2 SVGEGT. This CDR3 has 11 amino acids. CDR3 sequence: CASSLQTEAFF. DNA of the CDR3: TGTGCCAGCAGTTTACAGACTGAAGCTTTCTTT.

The rearrangement joins TRBV28 to TRBJ2-5; no firm D call. Germline V CDR1 and CDR2: MDHEN, SYDVKM. V lost 1 base, J lost 0 bases, and 3 bases lay in between. The CDR3 has 13 residues. Here the CDR3 DNA reads TGTGCCAGCAGTTTATCCTACCAAGAGACCCAGTACTTC. It translates to CASSLSYQETQYF.